The rows below give T cell receptor beta chains drawn from one sample of a study of shared clonotypes between healthy human individuals. The data were produced by immunoSEQ multiplex PCR, yet TCRdb's version contains in-frame clones alone and is incomplete. The sample shows about 2.4 million clones, 90% to 95% of them seen only once. Sequencing was performed on naive CD4+ T cells from PBMCs. These receptors came from a man aged 18 to 30 in good health. Some clones in this sample may be carry-over from other donors' samples. Each CDR3 is given with its conserved first and last residue.

TRBV6-6	TRBJ2-2	CASSLTVNTGELFF
TRBV19	TRBJ2-3	CASRSLSRMGDTQYF
TRBV15	TRBJ2-7	CATSRTKRDSLGEQYF
TRBV6-1	TRBJ2-7	CASSESTGPEQYF
TRBV23-1	TRBJ1-5	CASSQSIGTGSGNQPQHF
TRBV28	TRBJ1-2	CASSLRGPWGGYTF
TRBV10-3	TRBJ2-7	CAISAGTGSYEQYF
TRBV6-6	TRBJ1-1	CASRGRDNTEAFF
TRBV5-1	TRBJ2-2	CASSMRLAGDTGELFF
TRBV30	TRBJ2-1	CALRDRGFYNEQFF
TRBV7-9	TRBJ2-2	CASSPGTGLTGELFF
TRBV27	TRBJ2-7	CASSADRHSYEQYF
TRBV18	TRBJ2-2	CASSPQSTGELFF
TRBV30	TRBJ1-5	CAWSGEAGGNQHF
TRBV19	TRBJ1-1	CASRNPGGAWAEAFF
TRBV4-3	TRBJ2-3	CASSPGLANTQYF
TRBV30	TRBJ1-1	CAWRPNRDGTEAFF
TRBV28	TRBJ2-7	CASSYPQAYEQYF
TRBV6-6	TRBJ2-7	CASSHKEASYEQYF
TRBV5-6	TRBJ2-3	CASSSTFGGSGTDTQYF
TRBV5-4	TRBJ2-1	CASSFVPGQGGGEQFF
TRBV27	TRBJ2-7	CASSIQPTGFEQYF
TRBV15	TRBJ2-1	CATLLRGVGSYNEQFF
TRBV7-2	TRBJ1-2	CASSLSWTGGRGYTF
TRBV11-1	TRBJ2-2	CATKLASGSNTGELFF
TRBV27	TRBJ1-6	CATWDRNSPLHF
TRBV7-9	TRBJ1-2	CASSRSGPRGYTF
TRBV7-3	TRBJ1-1	CASSSGGGNTEAFF
TRBV27	TRBJ1-5	CASSRQHSYSNQPQHF
TRBV6-5	TRBJ1-3	CATRGSGNTIYF
TRBV18	TRBJ2-1	CASSPGLGGGDEQFF
TRBV28	TRBJ2-7	CASSLRWEGEQYF